The subject of this entry is one TCR beta chain. The data were obtained in a study of blood T cell repertoires in COVID-19. Losses at the gene ends were 3 bases for V and 5 bases for J; bases not matched to a gene: 10. This CDR3 region has 15 residues. Germline CDR1 is SGHTS and CDR2 is YDEGEE. Assay used: immunoSEQ multiplex PCR; TCRdb lists only in-frame clones, some missing. Here the sample spans about 74,000 clones, approximately 86% being singletons. The V gene is TRBV5-8, the J gene TRBJ2-5; 7 bases line up with TRBD1. The sequenced material came from peripheral blood. This clonotype was obtained from a woman aged 80 or older with active or convalescent COVID-19. Here the CDR3 DNA reads TGTGCCAGCAGCTGGGGAAACAGGGGCCAGGAGACCCAGTACTTC. Amino acids: CASSWGNRGQETQYF.